This entry concerns a single T cell receptor beta chain. The same CDR3 is also encoded by other DNA sequences in this sample. This specimen belongs to a study of shared clonotypes between healthy human individuals. The method was immunoSEQ multiplex PCR; TCRdb's version includes in-frame clones alone and lacks a portion of them. The sample consists of a few million clones, nearly 97% of them appearing once. V was cut by 2 bases and J by 2 bases, with 6 bases left in between. CDR1 and CDR2 from the germline V gene are MNHEY and SVGAGI. CDR3 length: 13 residues. Specimen: naive CD4+ T cells sorted from blood. Stated subset: CD45RA+ positively selected. The origin of this receptor is a young man in good health. The chain links TRBV6-5 to TRBJ1-1; D gene uncertain. CDR3 protein: CASSYEGNTEAFF. The CDR3 nucleotides read TGTGCCAGCAGTTACGAGGGAAACACTGAAGCTTTCTTT.